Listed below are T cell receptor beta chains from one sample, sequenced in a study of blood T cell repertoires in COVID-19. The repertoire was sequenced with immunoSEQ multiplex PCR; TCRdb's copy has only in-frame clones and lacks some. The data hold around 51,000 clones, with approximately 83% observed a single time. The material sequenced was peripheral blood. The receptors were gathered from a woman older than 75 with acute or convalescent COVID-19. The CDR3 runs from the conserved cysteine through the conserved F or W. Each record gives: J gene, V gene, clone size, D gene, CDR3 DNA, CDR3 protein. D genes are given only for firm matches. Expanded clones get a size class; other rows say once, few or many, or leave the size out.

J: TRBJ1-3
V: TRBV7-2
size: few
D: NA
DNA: TGTGCCAGCAGCTTCGAGGGAGGAAACACCATATATTTT
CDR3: CASSFEGGNTIYF

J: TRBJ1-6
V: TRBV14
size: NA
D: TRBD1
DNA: TGTGCCAGCAGACGGACAGGGAAGGATAATTCACCCCTCCACTTT
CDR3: CASRRTGKDNSPLHF

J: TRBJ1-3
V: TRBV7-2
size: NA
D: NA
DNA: TGTGCCAGCAGCTACTCCGGGACAAGTTCTGGAAACACCATATATTTT
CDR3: CASSYSGTSSGNTIYF

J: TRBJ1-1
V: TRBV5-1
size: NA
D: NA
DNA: TGCGCCAGCAGATCATCTGAACAGGGTGAAGCTTTCTTT
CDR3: CASRSSEQGEAFF

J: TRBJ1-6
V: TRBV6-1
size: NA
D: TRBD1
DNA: TGTGCCAGCAGTGTGGGACAGGGTAGGGGGAGTCCTCATTCACCCCTCCACTTT
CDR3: CASSVGQGRGSPHSPLHF

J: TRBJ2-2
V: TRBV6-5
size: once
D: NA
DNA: TGTGCCAGCAGTTTGAGCAAGGGGGTGGGCACCGGGGAGCTGTTTTTT
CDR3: CASSLSKGVGTGELFF

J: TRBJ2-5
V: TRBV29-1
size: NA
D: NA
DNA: TGCAGCGCCCTAGGAGGGCAAGAGACCCAGTACTTC
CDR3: CSALGGQETQYF

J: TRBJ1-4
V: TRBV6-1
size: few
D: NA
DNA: TGTGCCAGCAGTGAAGTAGTTGAAAAACTGTTTTTT
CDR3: CASSEVVEKLFF

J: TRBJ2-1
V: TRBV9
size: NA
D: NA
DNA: TGTGCCAGCAGCGGGCCCTTGGGGGACACGGGTGAGCAGTTCTTC
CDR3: CASSGPLGDTGEQFF

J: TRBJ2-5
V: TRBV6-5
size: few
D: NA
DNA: TGTGCCAGCAGTTACGGCATTCAAGAGACCCAGTACTTC
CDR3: CASSYGIQETQYF

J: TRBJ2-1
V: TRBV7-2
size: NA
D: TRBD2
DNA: TGTGCCAGCAGCCGCGGTTCTAGCGGGGGGCACAATGAGCAGTTCTTC
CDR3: CASSRGSSGGHNEQFF

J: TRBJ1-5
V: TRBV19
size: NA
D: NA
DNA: TGTGCCAGTAGTATAGATCTAATAGGGGCCGGCAATCAGCCCCAGCATTTT
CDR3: CASSIDLIGAGNQPQHF

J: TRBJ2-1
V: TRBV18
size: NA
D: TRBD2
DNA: TGTGCCAGCTCACCTTCAACTAGCGGGGGGGCGAATGAGCAGTTCTTC
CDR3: CASSPSTSGGANEQFF

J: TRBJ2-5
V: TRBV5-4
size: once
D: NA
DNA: TGTGCCAGCAGCCGTTGGACTATTCTGGGGGACGGGACCCAGTACTTC
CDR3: CASSRWTILGDGTQYF

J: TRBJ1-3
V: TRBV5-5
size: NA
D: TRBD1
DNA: TGTGCCAGCAGCATAACAGGGGATGGGGGAAACACCATATATTTT
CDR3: CASSITGDGGNTIYF

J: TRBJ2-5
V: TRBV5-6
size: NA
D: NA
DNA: TGTGCCAGCAGCTTTAATCAGAGAGGGCCCCAGTACTTC
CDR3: CASSFNQRGPQYF